One sample yielded the 26 T cell receptor beta chains listed below, sequenced in a study of blood T cells in healthy people across ages. Next came a second PCR, run for about 6 to 12 cycles, which used a sample-barcoded 5' primer along with a J-beta primer mix. MiXCR, run by TCRdb on the 5' RACE reads, gives a single entry per CDR3 protein. The table lists approximately 670,000 distinct CDR3 sequences, 35% to 50% of them singletons, with 25% to 30% in the top ten. Sequenced material: blood. Receptors originate from an elderly man in good health.

Written as DNA, the CDR3 is TGTGCCAGCAGTGGGAAAAAGGGAGGACCGGAGACCCAGTACTTC. Translation gives CASSGKKGGPETQYF. J is TRBJ2-5 and V is TRBV6-1; D possibly corresponds to TRBD2 (6 bases). The V gene's germline CDR1 is MNHNS and CDR2 SASEGT. Trimming shortened V by 4 bases and J by 5 bases, and 17 bases separated the two germline ends. CDR3 size: 15 residues.

Regarding this clonotype: A much larger clone lies one base from this, so it may be a read error. J is TRBJ2-3 and V is TRBV12-3 or TRBV12-4; TRBD1 matches at 7 bases. The CDR3 runs to 15 residues. Written as DNA, the CDR3 is TGTGCCAGCAGCAAAAACAGGGGTGGCACAGATGCGCAGTATTTT. It encodes CASSKNRGGTDAQYF.

The chain joins TRBV7-9 to TRBJ2-3, with TRBD2 identical over 8 bases. This CDR3 is built from 13 residues. Germline V CDR1 and CDR2: SEHNR, FQNEAQ (reference sequence). V lost 10 bases to trimming and J lost 5 bases; unmatched junction nucleotides: 8. The DNA for the CDR3 is TGTGCCACCGGGCTAGCGGGTGTAGATACGCAGTATTTT. Its translation: CATGLAGVDTQYF.

Remarks on this clonotype: Just one base apart from a much larger clone, this may be a read error. V gene TRBV4-3 combines with J gene TRBJ2-1; perhaps TRBD1 as D (5 bases). The germline CDR1 and CDR2 sequences are LGHNA and YSLEER. The CDR3 has 12 amino acids. Here the CDR3 DNA reads TGCACCAGCAGCCAGGAGACAGAGGAGCAGTTCTTC. Its translation is CTSSQETEEQFF.

A few counts support this clonotype. The chain carries TRBV7-2 and TRBJ1-4; tentative D call: TRBD1 (5 bases). Germline assignment: CDR1 SGHTA and CDR2 FQGNSA. With 5 bases removed from V and 9 bases from J, the gap between germline ends came to 16 bases. The CDR3 consists of 14 residues. DNA for the CDR3: TGTGCCAGCAGCCCCCAGTCCGGGGGGAAAAAACTGTTTTTT. This sequence encodes CASSPQSGGKKLFF. Full variable domain (remainder filled in from reference TRBV7-2 and TRBJ1-4): GAGVSQSPSNKVTEKGKDVELRCDPISGHTALYWYRQSLGQGLEFLIYFQGNSAPDKSGLPSDRFSAERTGGSVSTLTIQRTQQEDSAVYLCASSPQSGGKKLFFGSGTQLSVL.

This chain connects TRBV9 to TRBJ2-1, with 9 bases matching TRBD1. The DNA end favors TRBJ2-7, so the J call may be wrong. The CDR3 runs to 15 residues. Germline assignment: CDR1 SGDLS and CDR2 YYNGEE. CDR3 DNA: TGTGCCAGCAGCGAGGGACAGGGTACCTACAATGAGCAGTACTTC. Protein product: CASSEGQGTYNEQYF.

This chain joins TRBV6-2 or TRBV6-3 and TRBJ2-7; 9 bases agree with TRBD2. The DNA end is a closer match to TRBJ2-5, so the J assignment may be wrong. The CDR3 loop spans 13 amino acids. Germline V gene lookup returns CDR1 MNHEY and CDR2 SVGEGT. CDR3 protein: CASAGGPGETQYF. The CDR3 DNA reads TGTGCCAGCGCGGGGGGGCCAGGAGAGACCCAGTACTTC.

This clonotype has more than one count but fewer than ten. The rearrangement links TRBV5-6 to TRBJ2-5, with D maybe TRBD2 (6 bases). CDR3 length: 15 amino acids. Germline CDR1 and CDR2: SGHDT and YYEEEE. Trimming pared 5 bases from V and 4 bases from J, leaving 18 bases between. The DNA of the CDR3 is TGTGCCAGCAGACCCCCTGGGCGGGGAGGAGAGACCCAGTACTTC. This translates into CASRPPGRGGETQYF.

The chain carries TRBV6-2 or TRBV6-3 and TRBJ2-7; 9 bases are shared with TRBD1. The CDR3 has 14 amino acids. The J segment lost 6 bases and the V segment lost 5 bases, leaving 8 bases of the junction unmatched. Germline V gene data show CDR1 as MNHEY and CDR2 as SVGEGT. The CDR3 is CASSKQGALSEQYF. CDR3 bases: TGTGCCAGCAGTAAACAGGGGGCCCTCTCCGAGCAGTACTTC.

The sample holds a few counts of this clonotype. The rearrangement uses TRBV6-5 and TRBJ1-1; no firm D call. CDR1 and CDR2 (germline): MNHEY, SVGAGI. The V end lost 7 bases, the J end lost 1 base, and 10 bases lay between the germline ends. This CDR3 has 13 residues. CDR3 sequence: CASIAVPNTEAFF. CDR3 sequence (DNA): TGTGCCAGCATAGCAGTCCCGAACACTGAAGCTTTCTTT.

This clonotype was detected once. The chain has TRBV2 and TRBJ2-2; TRBD1 matches 9 bases. Germline V gives CDR1 SNHLY, CDR2 FYNNEI. J gave up 5 bases and V 1 base, and 5 bases lay outside the gene matches. The CDR3 totals 16 residues. The CDR3 sequence: CASSEDRGRKTGELFF. In DNA form, the CDR3 reads TGTGCCAGCAGTGAAGACAGGGGGCGTAAGACCGGGGAGCTGTTTTTT.

This clonotype came up a few times. The chain is built from TRBV11-2 and TRBJ2-4; weak D call: TRBD2 (6 bases). The V and J ends lost 0 bases and 9 bases respectively, with 15 bases between them. The germline V gene has CDR1 SGHAT and CDR2 FQNNGV. The CDR3 contains 15 residues. DNA of the CDR3: TGTGCCAGCAGCTTAGATGGGGCTAGCGTCGGCATTCAGTACTTC. Translating gives CASSLDGASVGIQYF.

This rearrangement joins TRBV6-2 or TRBV6-3 to TRBJ1-2; D is unresolved. This CDR3 is 13 amino acids long. Trimming removed 2 bases at V and 4 bases at J, with 8 bases between. Germline lookup yields CDR1 MNHEY and CDR2 SVGEGT. CDR3 residues: CASSYARGYGYTF. CDR3 bases: TGTGCCAGCAGTTACGCGCGCGGCTATGGCTACACCTTC.

The sample holds a few counts of this clonotype. A read error may account for a junction end that differs from germline. The rearrangement links TRBV7-7 to TRBJ2-3; 9 bases are shared with TRBD2. The CDR3 loop spans 15 amino acids. The germline CDR1 and CDR2 sequences are SSHAT and FNYEAQ (reference sequence). The CDR3 DNA is TGTGCTAGCAGCCCATTAGCGGGAGTGGTAGATACGCAGTATTTT. Amino acids: CASSPLAGVVDTQYF.

V and J are TRBV28 and TRBJ2-7; D not certain. CDR3 length equals 14 residues. Germline V gene data show CDR1 as MDHEN and CDR2 as SYDVKM. Trimming pared 3 bases from V and 3 bases from J, leaving 12 bases between. CDR3 in DNA: TGTGCCAGCAGTTTCGGTGGGCCTCTCTACGAGCAGTACTTC. Translation gives CASSFGGPLYEQYF.

The V gene is TRBV7-9, the J gene TRBJ2-7; tentatively, D is TRBD1 (5 bases). Germline assignment: CDR1 SEHNR and CDR2 FQNEAQ (reference sequence). The V end lost 0 bases, the J end lost 6 bases, and 12 bases lay between the germline ends. The CDR3 has 14 amino acids. The DNA for the CDR3 is TGTGCCAGCAGCTTAGCGGTGGAAGGGGTCGAGCAGTACTTC. As protein: CASSLAVEGVEQYF.

The gene calls are TRBV7-9 and TRBJ2-1; D is perhaps TRBD1 (6 bases). CDR1 is SEHNR and CDR2 is FQNEAQ in the germline V gene (reference sequence). The CDR3 runs 16 residues. Trimming removed 6 bases at V and 5 bases at J, with 20 bases between. The CDR3 region is CASRMGADGVHNEQFF. The CDR3 DNA is TGTGCCAGCAGAATGGGGGCAGATGGTGTACACAATGAGCAGTTCTTC.

This clonotype has more than one count but fewer than ten. The chain combines TRBV2 with TRBJ2-7; TRBD2 matches at 9 bases. The J segment lost 2 bases and the V segment lost 1 base, leaving 3 bases of the junction unmatched. The CDR3 length is 15 residues. CDR1 and CDR2 from the germline V gene are SNHLY and FYNNEI. CDR3 nucleotide sequence: TGTGCCAGCAGTGAAGAGCGGGGGGCCACCTACGAGCAGTACTTC. Translation: CASSEERGATYEQYF.

The chain combines TRBV20-1 with TRBJ2-7; either TRBD1 or TRBD2 may supply D (6 bases each). The DNA end lines up better with TRBJ2-5; the J call may be wrong. The CDR3 consists of 17 residues. Germline loops: CDR1 DFQATT, CDR2 SNEGSKA (reference sequence). The CDR3 reads CSASLWGARWDQETQYF. The CDR3 DNA sequence: TGCAGTGCTAGCCTCTGGGGGGCGCGATGGGACCAAGAGACCCAGTACTTC.

The chain uses TRBV5-1 and TRBJ2-4; 10 bases fit TRBD1. Trimming cost V 4 bases and J 9 bases; bases outside gene matches: 10. The CDR3 consists of 15 residues. CDR1 is SGHRS and CDR2 is YFSETQ in the germline V gene. CDR3 DNA: TGCGCCAGCAGCCCAAGACAGGGGGCTGCAACCATTCAGTACTTC. It encodes CASSPRQGAATIQYF.

This clonotype appeared a few times. J is TRBJ2-3 and V is TRBV27; 15 bases map to TRBD2. Germline V gene sequence: CDR1 MNHEY, CDR2 SMNVEV (reference sequence). The CDR3 covers 15 residues. Germline trimming cut 5 bases from V and 8 bases from J; bases unmatched to any gene: 5. The CDR3 region has the DNA TGTGCCAGCAGTACCGGGACTAGCGGGGGGCGTACGCAGTATTTT. It translates to CASSTGTSGGRTQYF.

For this clonotype: At one boundary the junction diverges from the germline segment, which might be a read error. This chain joins TRBV10-3 and TRBJ2-1; no firm D call. Germline values: CDR1 ENHRY, CDR2 SYGVKD. The CDR3 runs to 16 residues. Here the CDR3 DNA reads TGTGCCATCAGTGAACTGACGACGCGCTCCTACGATGAGCAGTTCTTC. It translates to CAISELTTRSYDEQFF.

The genes are TRBV10-2 and TRBJ1-1; 7 nucleotides match TRBD1. The germline CDR1 and CDR2 sequences are WSHSY and SAAADI. V dropped 5 bases and J dropped 6; count of bases not matched to a gene: 6. The CDR3 runs 13 residues. The CDR3: CASSRQGSAEAFF. The CDR3 coding sequence is TGCGCCAGCAGTCGACAGGGTAGCGCTGAAGCTTTCTTT.

Note on this clonotype: A read error is possible here, since a much larger clone lies one base away. The V call is TRBV4-1, the J call TRBJ2-3; D may match TRBD1 or TRBD2 (5 bases each). Looked up from germline, CDR1 is MGHRA and CDR2 is YSYEKL. The CDR3 length is 14 residues. V lost 0 bases and J lost 9, with 13 bases in between. The CDR3 protein is CASSQESLWGTQYF. CDR3 DNA sequence: TGCGCCAGCAGCCAAGAGTCCCTCTGGGGGACGCAGTATTTT.

This clonotype was seen ten or more times. The genes are TRBV6-2 or TRBV6-3 and TRBJ2-3, with unresolved D. This CDR3 is 12 amino acids long. Looked up from germline, CDR1 is MNHEY and CDR2 is SVGEGT. V lost 0 bases to trimming and J lost 7 bases, with 5 bases between them. The chain's CDR3 is CASSYSGNTQYF. The DNA of the CDR3 is TGTGCCAGCAGTTACTCGGGGAATACGCAGTATTTT.

The chain carries TRBV29-1 and TRBJ2-5; 9 bases match TRBD1. The last part of the DNA fits TRBJ2-7 better; the J call may be wrong. The CDR3 has 13 amino acids. The germline CDR1 and CDR2 sequences are SQVTM and ANQGSEA. The CDR3 spells CSVPGDRAHEQYF. CDR3 nucleotide sequence: TGCAGCGTCCCAGGGGACAGGGCCCACGAGCAGTACTTC.